The rows below give T cell receptor beta chains drawn from one sample of a study of blood T cell repertoires in COVID-19. The repertoire was sequenced with immunoSEQ multiplex PCR; TCRdb's copy has only in-frame clones and lacks some. The sample holds about 210,000 clones; roughly 82% are singletons and the top ten take more than 10%. Sequenced: peripheral blood. The receptors originated from a woman aged 40 to 49 with acute or convalescent COVID-19. CDR3s include the opening cysteine and the closing phenylalanine or tryptophan. The order of the fields is V gene, clone size, J gene, D gene, CDR3 protein, CDR3 DNA. A D gene is named only where the DNA matches it firmly. The size field is filled for only some rows; it gives once, few, many or a size class.

TRBV13	-	TRBJ2-7	TRBD1	CASSPSTYPRTGGRVEQYF	TGTGCCAGCAGCCCGTCTACTTATCCCCGGACAGGGGGTAGGGTCGAGCAGTACTTC
TRBV9	-	TRBJ2-1	TRBD1	CASSLLGQGFNEQFF	TGTGCCAGCAGCTTGTTGGGACAGGGATTCAATGAGCAGTTCTTC
TRBV6-4	-	TRBJ2-3	TRBD1	CASSEGTGGTDTQYF	TGTGCCAGCAGTGAGGGGACAGGGGGCACAGATACGCAGTATTTT
TRBV13	-	TRBJ1-6	-	CASSLAVQGTYNSPLHF	TGTGCCAGCAGCTTAGCCGTCCAGGGAACCTATAATTCACCCCTCCACTTT
TRBV6-2/TRBV6-3	-	TRBJ1-2	TRBD1	CASSYYPGQGHYGYTF	TGTGCCAGCAGTTACTATCCGGGACAGGGTCACTATGGCTACACCTTC
TRBV5-4	once	TRBJ2-1	TRBD2	CASSLRAGVYNEQFF	TGTGCCAGCAGCTTAAGAGCGGGAGTCTACAATGAGCAGTTCTTC
TRBV2	-	TRBJ2-1	TRBD2	CASSSIGLAYNEQFF	TGTGCCAGCAGTTCTATAGGACTAGCCTACAATGAGCAGTTCTTC
TRBV14	-	TRBJ2-2	-	CASSLQGIKTGELFF	TGTGCCAGCAGCTTACAGGGCATTAAGACCGGGGAGCTGTTTTTT
TRBV24-1	-	TRBJ2-2	-	CATSAAGNTGELFF	TGTGCCACCAGTGCGGCGGGAAACACCGGGGAGCTGTTTTTT
TRBV7-2	-	TRBJ2-1	TRBD2	CASSSLAGYNEQFF	TGTGCCAGCAGCTCTCTAGCGGGGTATAATGAGCAGTTCTTC
TRBV4-1	-	TRBJ1-1	-	CASSQELTRVEAFF	TGCGCCAGCAGCCAAGAATTGACAAGAGTAGAAGCTTTCTTT
TRBV7-9	-	TRBJ2-2	-	CASRSQSNTGELFF	TGTGCCAGCAGATCGCAGTCGAACACCGGGGAGCTGTTTTTT
TRBV7-2	once	TRBJ2-1	-	CASRSPRFSRNEQFF	TGTGCCAGCAGATCCCCCCGGTTCTCCCGTAATGAGCAGTTCTTC
TRBV29-1	-	TRBJ1-3	-	CSVDTGSGNTIYF	TGCAGCGTTGACACAGGCTCTGGAAACACCATATATTTT
TRBV5-8	-	TRBJ1-2	-	CASSKMDSVPYGYTF	TGTGCCAGCAGCAAAATGGACAGCGTCCCCTATGGCTACACCTTC
TRBV4-1	-	TRBJ1-5	-	CASEKEGRGGSQPQHF	TGCGCCTCTGAGAAGGAGGGGAGGGGAGGGAGTCAGCCCCAGCATTTT
TRBV19	-	TRBJ1-1	-	CASSRQELNTEAFF	TGTGCCAGTAGTAGACAGGAGTTGAACACTGAAGCTTTCTTT
TRBV11-3	-	TRBJ2-1	-	CASSLVPDEQFF	TGTGCCAGCAGCTTAGTACCGGATGAGCAGTTCTTC
TRBV7-8	-	TRBJ2-2	TRBD2	CASSLSSGGITGELFF	TGTGCCAGCAGCTTATCTAGCGGGGGGATTACCGGGGAGCTGTTTTTT
TRBV19	-	TRBJ1-2	-	CATNRGDFYGYTF	TGTGCCACAAACCGGGGGGATTTCTATGGCTACACCTTC